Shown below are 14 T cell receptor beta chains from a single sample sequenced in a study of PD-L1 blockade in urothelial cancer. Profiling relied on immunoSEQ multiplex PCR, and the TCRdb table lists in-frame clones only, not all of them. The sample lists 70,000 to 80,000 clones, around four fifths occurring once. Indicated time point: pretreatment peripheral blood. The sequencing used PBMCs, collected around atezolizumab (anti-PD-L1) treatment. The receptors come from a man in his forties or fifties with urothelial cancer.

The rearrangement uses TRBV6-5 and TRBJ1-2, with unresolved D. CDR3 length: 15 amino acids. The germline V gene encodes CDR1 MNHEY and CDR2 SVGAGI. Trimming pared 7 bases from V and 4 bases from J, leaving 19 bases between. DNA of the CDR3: TGTGCCAGCACCCCCAGCCAAGCGATGATCTATGGCTACACCTTC. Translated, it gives CASTPSQAMIYGYTF.

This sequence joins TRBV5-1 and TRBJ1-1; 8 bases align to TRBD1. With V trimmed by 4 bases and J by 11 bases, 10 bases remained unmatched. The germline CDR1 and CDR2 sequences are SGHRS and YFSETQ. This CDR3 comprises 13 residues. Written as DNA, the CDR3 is TGCGCCAGCAGCCCCGGGACAGGTTTCGGGGCTTTCTTT. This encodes CASSPGTGFGAFF.

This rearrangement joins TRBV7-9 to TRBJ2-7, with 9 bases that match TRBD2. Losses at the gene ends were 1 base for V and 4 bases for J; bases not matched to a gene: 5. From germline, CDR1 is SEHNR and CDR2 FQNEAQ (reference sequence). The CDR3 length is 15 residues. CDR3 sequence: CASSLGASGTYEQYF. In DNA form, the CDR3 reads TGTGCCAGCAGCTTAGGTGCTAGCGGGACTTACGAGCAGTACTTC. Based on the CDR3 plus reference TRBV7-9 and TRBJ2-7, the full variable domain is DTGVSQNPRHKITKRGQNVTFRCDPISEHNRLYWYRQTLGQGPEFLTYFQNEAQLEKSRLLSDRFSAERPKGSFSTLEIQRTEQGDSAMYLCASSLGASGTYEQYFGPGTRLTVT.

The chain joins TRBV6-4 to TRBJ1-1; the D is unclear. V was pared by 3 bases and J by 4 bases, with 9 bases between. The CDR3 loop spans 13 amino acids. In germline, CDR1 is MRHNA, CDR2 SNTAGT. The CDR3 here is CASSEDAGTEAFF. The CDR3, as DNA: TGTGCCAGCAGTGAGGACGCGGGCACTGAAGCTTTCTTT.

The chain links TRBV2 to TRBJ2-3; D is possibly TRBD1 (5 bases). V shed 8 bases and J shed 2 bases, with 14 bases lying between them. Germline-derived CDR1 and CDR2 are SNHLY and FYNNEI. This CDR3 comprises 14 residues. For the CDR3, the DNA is TGTGCCAGCCACGCCTTAGGGGTCACAGATACGCAGTATTTT. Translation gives CASHALGVTDTQYF.

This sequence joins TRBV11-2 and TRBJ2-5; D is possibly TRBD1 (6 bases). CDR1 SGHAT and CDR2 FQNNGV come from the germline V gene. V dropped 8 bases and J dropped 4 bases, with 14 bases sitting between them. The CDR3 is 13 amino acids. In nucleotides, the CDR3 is TGTGCCAGCGGACAGTTCTCCCCAGAGACCCAGTACTTC. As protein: CASGQFSPETQYF. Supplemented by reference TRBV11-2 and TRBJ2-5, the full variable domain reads EAGVAQSPRYKIIEKRQSVAFWCNPISGHATLYWYQQILGQGPKLLIQFQNNGVVDDSQLPKDRFSAERLKGVDSTLKIQPAKLEDSAVYLCASGQFSPETQYFGPGTRLLVL.

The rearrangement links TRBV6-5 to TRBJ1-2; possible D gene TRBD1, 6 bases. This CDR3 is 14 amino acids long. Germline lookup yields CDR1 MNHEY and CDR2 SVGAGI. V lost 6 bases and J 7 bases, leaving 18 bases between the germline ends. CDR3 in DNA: TGTGCCAGCAGGGGGGGGGAAGGGGGTCGTGGCTACACCTTC. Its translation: CASRGGEGGRGYTF.

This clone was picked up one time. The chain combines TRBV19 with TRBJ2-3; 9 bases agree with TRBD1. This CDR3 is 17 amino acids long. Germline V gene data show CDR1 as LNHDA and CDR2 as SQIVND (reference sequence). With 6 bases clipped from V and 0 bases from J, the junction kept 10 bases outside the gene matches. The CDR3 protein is CASRSPGGTGSTDTQYF. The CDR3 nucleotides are TGTGCCAGTAGGAGCCCAGGTGGGACAGGGAGCACAGATACGCAGTATTTT.

The CDR3 DNA is TGTGCCTGGAGTGTACTTTTTGAGAGGAAGAGGGGGTCTGGGGCCAACGTCCTGACTTTC. This codes for CAWSVLFERKRGSGANVLTF. The rearrangement uses TRBV30 and TRBJ2-6, with D possibly TRBD1 on 6 matching bases. This CDR3 has 20 amino acids. Germline V gene sequence: CDR1 GTSNPN, CDR2 SVGIG (reference sequence). Trimming stripped 0 bases from V and 1 base from J, with 22 bases between.

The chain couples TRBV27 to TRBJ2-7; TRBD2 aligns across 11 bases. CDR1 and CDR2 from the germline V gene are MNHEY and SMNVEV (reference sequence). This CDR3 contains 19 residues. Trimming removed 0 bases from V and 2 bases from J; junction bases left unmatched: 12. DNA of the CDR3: TGTGCCAGCAGTTTATCCCATTCCACTAGCGGGAGCCACCCCTACGAGCAGTACTTC. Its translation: CASSLSHSTSGSHPYEQYF.

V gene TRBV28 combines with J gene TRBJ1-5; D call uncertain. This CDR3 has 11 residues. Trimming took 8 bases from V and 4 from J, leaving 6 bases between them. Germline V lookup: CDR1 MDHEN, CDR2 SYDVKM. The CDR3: CASSFNQPQHF. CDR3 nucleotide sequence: TGTGCCAGCTCCTTTAATCAGCCCCAGCATTTT.

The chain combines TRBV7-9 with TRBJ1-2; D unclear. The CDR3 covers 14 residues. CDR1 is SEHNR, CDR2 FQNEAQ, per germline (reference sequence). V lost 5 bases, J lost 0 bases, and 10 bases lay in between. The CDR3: CASSPSGANYGYTF. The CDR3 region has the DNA TGTGCCAGCAGCCCTAGCGGAGCTAACTATGGCTACACCTTC.

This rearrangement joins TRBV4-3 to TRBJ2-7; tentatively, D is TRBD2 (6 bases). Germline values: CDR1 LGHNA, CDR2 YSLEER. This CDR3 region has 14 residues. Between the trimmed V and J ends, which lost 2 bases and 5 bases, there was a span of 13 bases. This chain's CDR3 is CASSQSDGSHEQYF. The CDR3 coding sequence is TGCGCCAGCAGCCAATCCGACGGGAGCCACGAGCAGTACTTC.

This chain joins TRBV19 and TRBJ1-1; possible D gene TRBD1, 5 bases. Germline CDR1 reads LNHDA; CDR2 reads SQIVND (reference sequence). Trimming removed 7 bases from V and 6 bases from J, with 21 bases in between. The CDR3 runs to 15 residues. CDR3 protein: CASKQDGGVVPEAFF. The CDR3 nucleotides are TGTGCCAGTAAACAGGATGGGGGGGTGGTCCCTGAAGCTTTCTTT.